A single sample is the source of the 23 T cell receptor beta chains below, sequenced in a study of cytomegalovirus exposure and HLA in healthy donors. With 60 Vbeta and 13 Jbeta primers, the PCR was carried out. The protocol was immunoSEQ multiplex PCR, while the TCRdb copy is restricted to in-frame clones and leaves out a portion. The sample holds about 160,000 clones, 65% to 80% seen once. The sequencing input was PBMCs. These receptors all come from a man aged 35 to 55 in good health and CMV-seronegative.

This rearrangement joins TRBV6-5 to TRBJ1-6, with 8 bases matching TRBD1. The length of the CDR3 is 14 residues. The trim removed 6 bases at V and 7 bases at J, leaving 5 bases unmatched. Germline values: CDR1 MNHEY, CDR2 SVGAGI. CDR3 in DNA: TGTGCCAGCAGCCGCTCAGGGGGCAATTCACCCCTCCACTTT. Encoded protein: CASSRSGGNSPLHF.

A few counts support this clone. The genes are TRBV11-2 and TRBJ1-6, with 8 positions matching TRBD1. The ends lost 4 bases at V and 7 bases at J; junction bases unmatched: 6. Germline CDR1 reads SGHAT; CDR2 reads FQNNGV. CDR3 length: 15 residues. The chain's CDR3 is CASSSPGGMNSPLHF. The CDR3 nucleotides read TGTGCCAGCAGCTCTCCAGGGGGCATGAATTCACCCCTCCACTTT.

CDR3 residues: CASTGTGAQPQHF. DNA for the CDR3: TGTGCCAGCACCGGGACAGGGGCGCAGCCCCAGCATTTT. The V gene is TRBV6-1, the J gene TRBJ1-5, with 10 bases aligning to TRBD1. Germline V gene lookup returns CDR1 MNHNS and CDR2 SASEGT. The CDR3 sequence is 13 residues long. Trimming removed 7 bases from V and 7 bases from J; junction bases left unmatched: 4.

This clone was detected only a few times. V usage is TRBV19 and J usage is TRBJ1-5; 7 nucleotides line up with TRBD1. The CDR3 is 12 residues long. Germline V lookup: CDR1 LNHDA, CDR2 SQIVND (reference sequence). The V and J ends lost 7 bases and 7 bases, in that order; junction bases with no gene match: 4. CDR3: CASTDRDQPQHF. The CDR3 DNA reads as TGTGCCAGTACCGACAGGGACCAGCCCCAGCATTTT.

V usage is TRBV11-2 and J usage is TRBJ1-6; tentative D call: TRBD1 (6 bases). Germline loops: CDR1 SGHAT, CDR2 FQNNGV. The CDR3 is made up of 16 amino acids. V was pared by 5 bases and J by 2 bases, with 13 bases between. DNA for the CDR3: TGTGCCAGCAGCCCTACCACAGGGCCCTATAATTCACCCCTCCACTTT. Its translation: CASSPTTGPYNSPLHF.

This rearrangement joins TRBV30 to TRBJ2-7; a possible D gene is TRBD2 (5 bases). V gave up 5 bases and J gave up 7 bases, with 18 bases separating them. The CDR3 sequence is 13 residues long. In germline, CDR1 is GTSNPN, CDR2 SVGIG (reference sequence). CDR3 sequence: CAWGRNVGSEQYF. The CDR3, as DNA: TGTGCCTGGGGCAGAAACGTGGGGAGTGAGCAGTACTTC.

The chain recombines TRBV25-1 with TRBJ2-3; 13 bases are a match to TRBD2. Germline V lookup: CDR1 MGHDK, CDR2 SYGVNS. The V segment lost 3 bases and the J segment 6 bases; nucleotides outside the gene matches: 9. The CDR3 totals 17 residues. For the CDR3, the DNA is TGTGCCAGCAGTGACCGAACTAGCGGGGGGGTGTCGGATACGCAGTATTTT. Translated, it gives CASSDRTSGGVSDTQYF.

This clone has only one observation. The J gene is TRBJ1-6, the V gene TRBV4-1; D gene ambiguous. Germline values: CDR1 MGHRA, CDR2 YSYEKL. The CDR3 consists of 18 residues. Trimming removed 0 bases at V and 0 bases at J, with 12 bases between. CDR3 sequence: CASSQDPYGSSYNSPLHF. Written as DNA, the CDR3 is TGCGCCAGCAGCCAAGATCCGTACGGGAGCTCCTATAATTCACCCCTCCACTTT.

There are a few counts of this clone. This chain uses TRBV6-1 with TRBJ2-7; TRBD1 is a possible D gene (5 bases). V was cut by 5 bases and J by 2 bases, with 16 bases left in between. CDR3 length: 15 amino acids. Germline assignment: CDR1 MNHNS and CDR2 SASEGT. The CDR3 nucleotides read TGTGCCAGCAGTCCCCGACGACAGCTCGCCTACGAGCAGTACTTC. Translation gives CASSPRRQLAYEQYF.

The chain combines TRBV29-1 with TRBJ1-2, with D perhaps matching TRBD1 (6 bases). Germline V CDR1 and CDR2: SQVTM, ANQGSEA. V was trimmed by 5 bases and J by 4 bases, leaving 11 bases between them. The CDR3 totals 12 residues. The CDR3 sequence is CSVLRGIYGYTF. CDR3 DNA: TGCAGCGTTCTCAGGGGAATCTATGGCTACACCTTC.

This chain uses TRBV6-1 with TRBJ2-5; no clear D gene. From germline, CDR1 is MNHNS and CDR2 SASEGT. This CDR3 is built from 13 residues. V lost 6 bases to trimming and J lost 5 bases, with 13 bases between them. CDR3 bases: TGTGCCAGCAGAGAGTGGGTCGGGGAGACCCAGTACTTC. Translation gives CASREWVGETQYF.

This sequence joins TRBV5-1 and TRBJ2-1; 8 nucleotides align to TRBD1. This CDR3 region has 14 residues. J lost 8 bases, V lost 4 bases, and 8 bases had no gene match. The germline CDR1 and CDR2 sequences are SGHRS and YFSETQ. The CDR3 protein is CASSLGDRGHEQFF. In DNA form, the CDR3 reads TGCGCCAGCAGCCTGGGCGACAGGGGCCATGAGCAGTTCTTC.

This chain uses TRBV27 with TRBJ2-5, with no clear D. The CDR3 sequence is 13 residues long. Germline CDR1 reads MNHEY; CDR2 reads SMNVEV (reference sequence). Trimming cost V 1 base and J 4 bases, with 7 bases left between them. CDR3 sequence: CASSLFGTETQYF. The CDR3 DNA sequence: TGTGCCAGCAGTTTATTCGGTACAGAGACCCAGTACTTC.

The CDR3 here is CASADREETQYF. The CDR3 DNA reads TGTGCCAGCGCGGACAGGGAAGAGACCCAGTACTTC. The chain combines TRBV18 with TRBJ2-5, with TRBD1 matching over 8 bases. Germline values: CDR1 KGHSH, CDR2 LQKENI. CDR3 size: 12 residues. V gave up 8 bases and J gave up 3 bases; unmatched junction bases: 2. The entire variable domain, with the rest obtained from reference TRBV18 and TRBJ2-5, is as follows: NAGVMQNPRHLVRRRGQEARLRCSPMKGHSHVYWYRQLPEEGLKFMVYLQKENIIDESGMPKERFSAEFPKEGPSILRIQQVVRGDSAAYFCASADREETQYFGPGTRLLVL.

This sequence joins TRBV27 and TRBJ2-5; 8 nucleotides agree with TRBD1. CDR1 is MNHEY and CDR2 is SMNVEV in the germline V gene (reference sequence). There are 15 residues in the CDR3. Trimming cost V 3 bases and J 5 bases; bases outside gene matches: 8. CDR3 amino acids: CASSFGQGYAETQYF. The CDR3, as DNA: TGTGCCAGCAGTTTCGGACAGGGTTATGCGGAGACCCAGTACTTC.

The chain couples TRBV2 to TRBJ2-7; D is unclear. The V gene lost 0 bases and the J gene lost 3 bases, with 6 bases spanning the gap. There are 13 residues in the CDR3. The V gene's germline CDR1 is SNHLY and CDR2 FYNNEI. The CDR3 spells CASSEAGNYEQYF. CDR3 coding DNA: TGTGCCAGCAGTGAAGCGGGCAACTACGAGCAGTACTTC. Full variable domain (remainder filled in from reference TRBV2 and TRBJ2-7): EPEVTQTPSHQVTQMGQEVILRCVPISNHLYFYWYRQILGQKVEFLVSFYNNEISEKSEIFDDQFSVERPDGSNFTLKIRSTKLEDSAMYFCASSEAGNYEQYFGPGTRLTVT.

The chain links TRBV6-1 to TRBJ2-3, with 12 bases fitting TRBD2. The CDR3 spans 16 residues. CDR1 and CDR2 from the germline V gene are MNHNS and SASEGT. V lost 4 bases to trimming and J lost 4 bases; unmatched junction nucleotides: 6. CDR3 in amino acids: CASSVTSGGGADTQYF. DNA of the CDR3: TGTGCCAGCAGTGTGACTAGCGGGGGTGGTGCAGATACGCAGTATTTT.

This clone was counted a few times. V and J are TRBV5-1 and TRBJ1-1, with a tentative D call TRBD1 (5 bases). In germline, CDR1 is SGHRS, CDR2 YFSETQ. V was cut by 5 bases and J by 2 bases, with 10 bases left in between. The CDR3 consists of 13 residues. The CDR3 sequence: CASRRTGNTEAFF. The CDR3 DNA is TGCGCCAGCAGGCGCACAGGCAACACTGAAGCTTTCTTT.

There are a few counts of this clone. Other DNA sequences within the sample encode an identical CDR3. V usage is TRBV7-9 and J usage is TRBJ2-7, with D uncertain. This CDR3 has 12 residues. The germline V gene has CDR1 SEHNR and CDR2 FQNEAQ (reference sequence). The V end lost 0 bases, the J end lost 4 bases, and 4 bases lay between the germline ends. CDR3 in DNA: TGTGCCAGCAGCTTAGCCACTTACGAGCAGTACTTC. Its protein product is CASSLATYEQYF.

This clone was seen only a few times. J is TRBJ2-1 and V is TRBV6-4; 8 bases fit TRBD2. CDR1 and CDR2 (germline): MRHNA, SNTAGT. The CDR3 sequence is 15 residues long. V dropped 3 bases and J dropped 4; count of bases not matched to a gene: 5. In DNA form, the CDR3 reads TGTGCCAGCAGTGATTCAGCGGGGGCATACAATGAGCAGTTCTTC. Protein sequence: CASSDSAGAYNEQFF.

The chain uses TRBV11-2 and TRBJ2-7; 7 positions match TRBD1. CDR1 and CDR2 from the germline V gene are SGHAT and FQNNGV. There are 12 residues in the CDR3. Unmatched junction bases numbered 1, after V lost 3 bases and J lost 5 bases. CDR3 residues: CASSLDRHEQYF. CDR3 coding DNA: TGTGCCAGCAGCTTGGACAGGCACGAGCAGTACTTC.

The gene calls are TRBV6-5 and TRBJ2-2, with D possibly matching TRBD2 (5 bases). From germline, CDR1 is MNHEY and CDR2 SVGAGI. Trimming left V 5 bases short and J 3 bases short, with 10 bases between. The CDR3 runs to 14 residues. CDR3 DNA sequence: TGTGCCAGCAGTGTCCGGGGATACACCGGGGAGCTGTTTTTT. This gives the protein CASSVRGYTGELFF.

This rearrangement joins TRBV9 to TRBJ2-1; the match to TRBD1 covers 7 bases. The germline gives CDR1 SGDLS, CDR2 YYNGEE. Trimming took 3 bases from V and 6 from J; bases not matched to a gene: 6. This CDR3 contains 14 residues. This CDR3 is CASSAGTVPNEQFF. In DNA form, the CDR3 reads TGTGCCAGCAGCGCCGGGACAGTTCCCAATGAGCAGTTCTTC.